A selection of T cell receptor beta chains follows, all from one sample in a study of shared clonotypes between healthy human individuals. Sequencing used immunoSEQ multiplex PCR; TCRdb keeps in-frame clones, though not all of them. The table records roughly 2,300,000 clones, 92% of them present only once. The source material was naive CD4+ T cells from PBMCs. These receptors were obtained from a man younger than 35 in good health. Some clones in this sample may be carry-over from other donors' samples. CDR3s include the opening cysteine and the closing phenylalanine or tryptophan. Fields, in order: D gene, V gene, clone size, J gene, CDR3 DNA, CDR3 protein. D genes are given only for firm matches. Only part of the rows carry a size: once, few, many, or a class if the clone is expanded.

>.|TRBV13|.|TRBJ1-1
TGTGCCAGCAGCTCCCTGGCGGGGATGAACACTGAAGCTTTCTTT
CASSSLAGMNTEAFF
>.|TRBV6-6|.|TRBJ2-7
TGTGCCAGCAGGGGGGGGGCGTGGGAGCAGTACTTC
CASRGGAWEQYF
>.|TRBV30|.|TRBJ2-7
TGTGCCTGGAGTGTTTCTATGGGTGGCGAGCAGTACTTC
CAWSVSMGGEQYF
>.|TRBV7-9|.|TRBJ1-2
TGTGCCAGCAGCTTAGACGTTCAGAGATCTAACTATGGCTACACCTTC
CASSLDVQRSNYGYTF
>.|TRBV5-1|.|TRBJ2-2
TGCGCCAGCAGTGACACCGGGGAGCTGTTTTTT
CASSDTGELFF
>.|TRBV7-9|.|TRBJ2-7
TGTGCCAGCAGCAAAAGCGCCGACGAGCAGTACTTC
CASSKSADEQYF
>TRBD2|TRBV23-1|.|TRBJ2-7
TGCGCCAGCAGTCAACCCCCACCCTCGGGACTAGGAGTGTTC
CASSQPPPSGLGVF
>TRBD2|TRBV11-3|.|TRBJ2-7
TGTGCCAGCAGCTCTAGCGGGAGCGTCCACGAGCAGTACTTC
CASSSSGSVHEQYF
>.|TRBV7-9|.|TRBJ2-5
TGTGCCAGCAGCTTATGGCAGGGAGAGGAGACCCAGTACTTC
CASSLWQGEETQYF
>TRBD2|TRBV7-8|.|TRBJ2-3
TGTGCCAGCAGCTTCCGGGAGGGCCAAAGTACGCAGTATTTT
CASSFREGQSTQYF
>TRBD2|TRBV15|once|TRBJ2-5
TGTGCCACCAGCAGAGAAACTTTGAGCGGGAGGGCCCGGGAGACCCAGTACTTC
CATSRETLSGRARETQYF